This TCR beta chain was captured by sequencing in a study of OX40 agonist ivuxolimab in advanced cancers. Findings and limits, study-wide: By week 6 at 0.1 to 3.0 mg/kg, blood CD4+ and CD8+ T cells had expanded clonally. Relative to CD4+ cells, CD8+ T cells on average had more expanded clones.

Produced via immunoSEQ multiplex PCR; TCRdb's table is partial and in-frame only. The sample lists 70,000 to 95,000 clones, about 90% occurring once. With respect to this clone: Its target is unknown.

Trimming took 1 base from V and 5 from J, leaving 8 bases between them. The CDR3 length is 13 residues. Germline CDR1 is SGHTA and CDR2 is FQGTGA. The TCR originated in an adult with an advanced solid tumor such as melanoma, head and neck, liver or kidney cancer. The sequences come from CD4+ or CD8+ T cells sorted from blood, collected in a trial of the OX40 agonist ivuxolimab. V and J are TRBV7-3 and TRBJ2-5; the D call may be TRBD1 or TRBD2 (5 bases each). CDR3 amino acids: CASSLSRDETQYF. CDR3 nucleotide sequence: TGTGCCAGCAGCTTAAGTCGGGACGAGACCCAGTACTTC. Variable domain in full (rest from reference TRBV7-3 and TRBJ2-5): GAGVSQTPSNKVTEKGKYVELRCDPISGHTALYWYRQSLGQGPEFLIYFQGTGAADDSGLPNDRFFAVRPEGSVSTLKIQRTERGDSAVYLCASSLSRDETQYFGPGTRLLVL.